Listed below are T cell receptor beta chains from one sample, sequenced in a study of regulatory T cells in long-lasting Graves disease. TCRdb re-called the multiplex PCR reads with MiXCR, one entry per CDR3 protein. In the table there are more than 350,000 distinct CDR3 sequences, over 20% of which are singletons. Sequenced material: peripheral blood mononuclear cells (PBMCs), taken when the disease was refractory, from a patient treated with antithyroid drugs. Receptors were obtained from a female donor with Graves disease. Each CDR3 is given with its conserved first and last residue. The order of the fields is clone size, D gene, J gene, V gene, CDR3 DNA, CDR3 protein. A D gene is named only where the DNA matches it firmly. Size tells how often a clone was seen (once, few, many) or the class of an expanded clone, and some rows leave it out.

NA,NA,TRBJ2-6,TRBV9,TGTGCCAGCAGCGTAGCCGGAAGCTCTGGGGCCAACGTCCTGACTTTC,CASSVAGSSGANVLTF
few,NA,TRBJ1-5,TRBV25-1,TGTGCCAGCAGTGAAAGTGTAGGGGGGGCCAGAATGGGCAATCAGCCCCAGCATTTT,CASSESVGGARMGNQPQHF
many,TRBD2,TRBJ2-5,TRBV2,TGTGCCAGCAGTGGTAGCGGGGCTGGGGAGACCCAGTACTTC,CASSGSGAGETQYF
few,TRBD2,TRBJ2-2,TRBV5-1,TGCGCCAGCAGCCCGGCGGGGACTAGTGGTTGGTACGCCGGGGAGCTGTTTTTT,CASSPAGTSGWYAGELFF
few,NA,TRBJ2-7,TRBV6-2/TRBV6-3,TGTGCCAGCAGTTACGTGTTGGGGTCGGAGCAGTACTTC,CASSYVLGSEQYF
few,TRBD2,TRBJ2-5,TRBV4-2,TGTGCCAGCAGCCAGGAAGGGACTAGCGGGAAAGAGACCCAGTACTTC,CASSQEGTSGKETQYF
NA,TRBD2,TRBJ2-1,TRBV12-3/TRBV12-4,TGTGCCAGCAGTTTCGGGACTAGCGGCTCCTACAATGAGCAGTTCTTC,CASSFGTSGSYNEQFF
few,NA,TRBJ1-1,TRBV14,TGTGCCAGCAGCCAAGGGTCTACCGCGAACACTGAAGCTTTCTTT,CASSQGSTANTEAFF
NA,NA,TRBJ2-7,TRBV18,TGTGCCAGCTCACCACCGGTTTCTGCGCTCTACTCCTACGAGCAGTGCTTC,CASSPPVSALYSYEQCF
many,TRBD2,TRBJ2-4,TRBV18,TGTGCCAGCTCACCACCGACTAGCGTTGGCAAAAACATTCAGTACTTC,CASSPPTSVGKNIQYF
NA,NA,TRBJ2-1,TRBV5-1,TGCGCCAGCAGCTTGCGGGAGCCCTACAATGAGCAGTTCTTC,CASSLREPYNEQFF
NA,NA,TRBJ1-1,TRBV30,TGTGCCTGGAGTGCGTTGGCAGCCAAAGCTTTCTTT,CAWSALAAKAFF
few,TRBD1,TRBJ1-1,TRBV4-1,TGCGCCAGCAGCCCCACAGGGGGACGCAACACTGAAGCTTTCTTT,CASSPTGGRNTEAFF
few,NA,TRBJ2-3,TRBV7-2,TGTGCCAGCAGCTCCGCAGACCAAGATACGCAGTATTTT,CASSSADQDTQYF
NA,NA,TRBJ2-3,TRBV5-1,TGCGCCAGCAGCTTGGTACTAGGCACAGATACGCAGTATTTT,CASSLVLGTDTQYF
many,NA,TRBJ1-5,TRBV28,TGTGCCAGCAGCCACAGTGTTAGCAATCAGCCCCAGCATTTT,CASSHSVSNQPQHF
NA,NA,TRBJ2-5,TRBV3-1,TGTGCCAGCAGCCAAGAAGGAGAAGAGACCCAGTACTTC,CASSQEGEETQYF
many,TRBD1,TRBJ2-2,TRBV6-1,TGTGCCAGCAGAACTCCGACAGGGGATGTTGCCGGGGAGCTGTTTTTT,CASRTPTGDVAGELFF
NA,TRBD1,TRBJ2-4,TRBV28,TGTGCCAGCAGTCCCCCGGGACAGGGAGTCAAAAACATTCAGTACTTC,CASSPPGQGVKNIQYF
many,TRBD1,TRBJ2-7,TRBV28,TGTGCCACCTATGAGGACAGGGGACACGAGCAGTACTTC,CATYEDRGHEQYF
few,NA,TRBJ2-2,TRBV10-2,TGCGCCAGCAGTGATTGGGTTATGGGCACCGGGGAGCTGTTTTTT,CASSDWVMGTGELFF
few,NA,TRBJ2-7,TRBV10-3,TGTGCCATCAGTGAAACAGGGTTATTTGGATACGAGCAGTACTTC,CAISETGLFGYEQYF